This T cell receptor beta chain is drawn from a study of blood T cell repertoires in COVID-19. Study in general: The United States, Italy and Spain provided the acute and convalescent COVID-19 samples.

This table comes from immunoSEQ multiplex PCR, and its TCRdb copy is limited to in-frame clones, with some not included. The data show roughly 300,000 clones, 75% to 95% seen once. This CDR3 region has 18 residues. V was shortened by 0 bases and J by 2 bases, with 16 bases between the two germline ends. Germline V gives CDR1 LGHNT, CDR2 FRNRAP. Sequencing used peripheral blood. The source is a woman in her 30s with COVID-19, enrolled during active disease. The rearrangement links TRBV12-5 to TRBJ2-2; TRBD2 might be the D (5 bases). CDR3 protein: CASGLVPDGKPNTGELFF. CDR3 DNA: TGTGCTAGTGGTTTGGTACCCGACGGGAAACCAAACACCGGGGAGCTGTTTTTT.